A single sample gave rise to the 14 T cell receptor beta chains below, sequenced in a study of cytomegalovirus exposure and HLA in healthy donors. The PCR ran on 60 Vbeta and 13 Jbeta primers. Only in-frame clones appear in the TCRdb table, and some are missing; sequencing was by immunoSEQ multiplex PCR. The data contain some 150,000 clones, roughly 82% of them singletons. Sequenced: PBMCs. The source of these receptors is a woman between 45 and 60 years old in good health and CMV-seropositive.

This clone showed up just a few times. The rearrangement links TRBV6-5 to TRBJ1-5, with D possibly matching TRBD1 (6 bases). In germline, CDR1 is MNHEY, CDR2 SVGAGI. Trimming took off 10 bases at V and 9 bases at J, with 22 bases between the two ends. CDR3 length: 14 residues. The CDR3 DNA sequence: TGTGCCACCCGGATAAGGACAGACCTTTGGCCCCAGCATTTT. Translation: CATRIRTDLWPQHF.

This clone appeared once. The chain carries TRBV9 and TRBJ2-3; D gene unclear. The CDR3 loop spans 14 amino acids. Germline-derived CDR1 and CDR2 are SGDLS and YYNGEE. Trimming pared 3 bases from V and 5 bases from J, leaving 13 bases between. Written as DNA, the CDR3 is TGTGCCAGCAGCGGAAGCTTGAGAGGAGATACGCAGTATTTT. This gives the protein CASSGSLRGDTQYF.

The rearrangement joins TRBV6-1 to TRBJ2-3, with 7 bases matching TRBD2. CDR3 length: 16 residues. From germline, CDR1 is MNHNS and CDR2 SASEGT. Trimming took 2 bases from V and 1 from J; bases not matched to a gene: 6. CDR3 in amino acids: CASSERRSGGTDTQYF. Here the CDR3 DNA reads TGTGCCAGCAGTGAACGGAGGAGCGGGGGCACAGATACGCAGTATTTT.

J is TRBJ2-7 and V is TRBV6-5; 7 nucleotides align to TRBD1. V shed 6 bases and J 2 bases; nucleotides not matched to a gene: 7. This CDR3 has 14 amino acids. Germline CDR1 reads MNHEY; CDR2 reads SVGAGI. CDR3 residues: CASRNPGQTYEQYF. CDR3 nucleotides: TGTGCCAGCAGAAACCCGGGACAGACCTACGAGCAGTACTTC.

The V and J genes are TRBV4-1 and TRBJ1-2, with TRBD1 matching over 9 bases. V was clipped by 0 bases and J by 4 bases; unmatched bases: 9. The germline CDR1 and CDR2 sequences are MGHRA and YSYEKL. This CDR3 is built from 17 residues. The CDR3 loop reads CASSQEGTGNPLYGYTF. The CDR3 nucleotides read TGCGCCAGCAGCCAAGAGGGGACAGGGAACCCTCTCTATGGCTACACCTTC.

This chain uses TRBV7-9 with TRBJ1-1; the D gene is possibly TRBD1 (6 bases). CDR1 SEHNR and CDR2 FQNEAQ come from the germline V gene (reference sequence). This CDR3 is built from 13 residues. V was trimmed by 1 base and J by 7 bases, leaving 10 bases between them. The CDR3 sequence: CASSLDREGEAFF. CDR3 sequence (DNA): TGTGCCAGCAGCTTAGACAGGGAAGGTGAAGCTTTCTTT.

This CDR3 reads CASSLGQQYGYTF. The CDR3 DNA is TGTGCCAGCAGCTTGGGACAGCAGTATGGCTACACCTTC. The rearrangement links TRBV5-4 to TRBJ1-2; D possibly corresponds to TRBD1 (5 bases). Trimming removed 0 bases from V and 5 bases from J, with 8 bases in between. This CDR3 has 13 amino acids. Per germline, CDR1 SGHNT and CDR2 YYREEE (reference sequence).

Only a few counts were recorded for this clone. The gene calls are TRBV2 and TRBJ1-6; TRBD1 aligns across 11 bases. CDR3 length: 15 amino acids. With 6 bases clipped from V and 7 bases from J, the junction kept 5 bases outside the gene matches. Germline V lookup: CDR1 SNHLY, CDR2 FYNNEI. CDR3 residues: CASRDRGQGNSPLHF. The CDR3 coding sequence is TGTGCCAGCAGGGACAGGGGGCAGGGGAATTCACCCCTCCACTTT.

This sequence joins TRBV11-1 and TRBJ2-7; D possibly corresponds to TRBD1 (6 bases). This CDR3 comprises 15 residues. The V end was cut by 4 bases, the J end by 2 bases, with 15 bases between. Germline CDR1 SGHAT, CDR2 FQDESV (reference sequence). CDR3 nucleotide sequence: TGTGCCAGCAGCTCTCTAGGGACACTTACCTACGAGCAGTACTTC. The encoded protein is CASSSLGTLTYEQYF.

The genes are TRBV6-5 and TRBJ2-7; a weak D match, TRBD1 (6 bases). Trimming cost V 6 bases and J 6 bases, with 21 bases left between them. Germline V gives CDR1 MNHEY, CDR2 SVGAGI. The CDR3 runs to 15 residues. CDR3 in amino acids: CASRDQGLGDREQYF. CDR3 nucleotides: TGTGCCAGCAGAGACCAGGGGTTGGGGGACCGCGAGCAGTACTTC.

The chain joins TRBV13 to TRBJ2-7; TRBD1 is a possible D gene (6 bases). This CDR3 is built from 15 residues. Germline V gene sequence: CDR1 PRHDT, CDR2 FYEKMQ (reference sequence). Trimming shortened V by 0 bases and J by 2 bases, and 11 bases separated the two germline ends. CDR3 amino acids: CASSLGQGRAYEQYF. CDR3 bases: TGTGCCAGCAGCTTAGGCCAGGGGCGCGCCTACGAGCAGTACTTC.

The chain recombines TRBV30 with TRBJ2-2, with TRBD2 matching over 7 bases. Germline V gene sequence: CDR1 GTSNPN, CDR2 SVGIG (reference sequence). Germline trimming cut 4 bases from V and 3 bases from J; bases unmatched to any gene: 2. The CDR3 spans 13 residues. CDR3 amino acids: CAWTAGYTGELFF. The CDR3 nucleotides read TGTGCCTGGACAGCGGGGTACACCGGGGAGCTGTTTTTT.

The chain employs TRBV2 and TRBJ2-3, with 8 bases lining up with TRBD2. The germline CDR1 and CDR2 sequences are SNHLY and FYNNEI. With 6 bases clipped from V and 8 bases from J, the junction kept 13 bases outside the gene matches. The CDR3 extends over 15 amino acids. The CDR3, as DNA: TGTGCCAGCAGGGTACTAGCGGAGGGGCCGGGTACGCAGTATTTT. Translated, it gives CASRVLAEGPGTQYF. Based on the CDR3 plus reference TRBV2 and TRBJ2-3, the full variable domain is EPEVTQTPSHQVTQMGQEVILRCVPISNHLYFYWYRQILGQKVEFLVSFYNNEISEKSEIFDDQFSVERPDGSNFTLKIRSTKLEDSAMYFCASRVLAEGPGTQYFGPGTRLTVL.

The genes are TRBV30 and TRBJ1-5; D remains ambiguous. The germline CDR1 and CDR2 sequences are GTSNPN and SVGIG (reference sequence). The CDR3 has 15 residues. V lost 2 bases and J 2 bases, leaving 13 bases between the germline ends. The DNA for the CDR3 is TGTGCCTGGAGTTTTGCAGGTGGTGGCAATCAGCCCCAGCATTTT. This codes for CAWSFAGGGNQPQHF.